The sequence of this TCR beta chain was determined in a study of memory CD4+ T cells and cytomegalovirus serostatus. Single viable CD3+CD4+CD8-CD45RO+ cells were sorted as the memory CD4+ T cells. Sequencing used immunoSEQ multiplex PCR; TCRdb keeps in-frame clones, though not all of them. The table records around 40,000 clones, roughly four fifths of them present only once. Looked up from germline, CDR1 is LNHNV and CDR2 is YYDKDF (reference sequence). The V end was cut by 5 bases, the J end by 3 bases, with 13 bases between. The CDR3 totals 14 residues. Sequencing used memory CD4+ T cells from blood. This sequence was found in an adult in good health and CMV-seronegative. The chain links TRBV15 to TRBJ1-1; D possibly corresponds to TRBD1 (6 bases). The DNA for the CDR3 is TGTGCCACCAGCCCGGGACAAGGGTACACTGAAGCTTTCTTT. It encodes CATSPGQGYTEAFF.